The entry below gives a single TCR beta chain sequence along with its context. What antigen it recognizes has not been identified. No much larger clone is present one base from it, and per-base qualities are unavailable. Deletion took 1 base off V and 3 bases off J, with a span of 18 bases between the germline ends. From the cysteine up to the phenylalanine, the CDR3 has a length of 18 residues. Kept here is only the CDR3 DNA, which spans 54 bases and is read in frame from base 1. CDR1 SGHDN and CDR2 FVKESK are derived from the germline V gene. The time point label here, explained by the study, means: about 28 days (+/-7) after the second vaccine dose. AZD1222 recipients whose second dose came at about 4 weeks and those whose second dose came at about 12 weeks were combined into one group, since spike-specific TCR depth and breadth did not differ between the two schedules. Vaccinee samples came from UK trials COV001 and COV002, including a single-blind randomized controlled phase 2/3 trial of AZD1222 (ChAdOx1 nCoV-19) in healthy adults. For TCRbeta chain sequencing, PBMC samples were collected from trial participants at day 0 and at day 28 after the second dose.

The sample comes from a study of T cell responses to AZD1222 COVID-19 vaccine (dated by TCRdb to the early 2020s). The study in broad terms: A total of about 230 trial participants underwent TCR sequencing, of whom roughly 210 received two doses of AZD1222 and about 25 received two doses of the MenACWY control vaccine. Trial participants were enrolled into age subgroups of 18-55, 56-69 and 70-plus years, which contained about 150, 27 and 61 TCR-sequenced participants, respectively.

The CDR3 regions of human TCRbeta chains were analyzed by immunosequencing. On the study's bioinformatics: Repertoire TCRs were matched against a reference library of SARS-CoV-2-specific TCRs generated with the MIRA antigen-specificity platform. Breadth was defined as the fraction of unique TCRs that were SARS-CoV-2-associated, and depth was defined as the fraction of total T cells that were SARS-CoV-2-associated. Using the MIRA data, each spike-specific TCR was assigned both to the spike region to which the TCR was reactive and to a CD4 or CD8 class. Log10-transformed breadth and depth values were compared by one-way ANOVA with Sidak's multiple comparisons tests. Here the immuneACCESS table is served through TCRdb, limited to in-frame sequences with V and J called. Missing clones are a known gap in these copies; in checked studies unresolved V genes cover under half, and the rest lacks a known reason. D and trimming were read from the DNA, whereas the V and J calls and clone size are those reported in that table. Within this sample are about 130,000 clones, with approximately 92% of them counted one time only. The top ten constitute roughly 3.5% of the sample.

On the study overall, not on this receptor specifically: Participants were mostly white British, with more females than males. The authors suggested clonal diversity may have been underestimated. In the small 56-69-year group, the increase in depth fell short of significance, most likely because of low power. Nearly half of unique spike-specific TCRs reportedly recognized epitopes outside regions mutated in the B.1.351 and B.1.1.7 variants. Only five to seven AZD1222 recipients were SARS-CoV-2 seropositive at baseline, limiting conclusions about previously exposed vaccinees. Vaccine-associated CD4 TCRs spanned the whole spike protein, with dominant responses in regions 160-218 and 743-854. Spike-specific TCR breadth and depth rose significantly after two AZD1222 doses compared with day 0 and with MenACWY recipients. Because no day 14 peak-response samples were available, repertoires were characterized only after the peak T cell response.

Here the chain combines TRBV14 and TRBJ1-4, with a tentative D gene TRBD1 over 6 matching bases. The sequence derives from an adult who received the AZD1222 COVID-19 vaccine. The sample in question was peripheral blood, obtained 28 days after the second AZD1222 dose. The nucleotide sequence is given as TGTGCCAGCAGCCAAGGGTATCGGGGGCTAGGGGCTAATGAAAAACTGTTTTTT. Its amino acids are CASSQGYRGLGANEKLFF.